This T cell receptor beta chain was observed in a study of identical twins. Through template switching, a universal primer site was introduced, and the cDNA contained unique molecular identifiers. One entry per CDR3 protein, called by TCRdb with MiXCR from the 5' RACE reads. The sample contains approximately 250,000 distinct CDR3 sequences, 6.5% of which appear only once. Findings and limits, study-wide: Part of the zero-insertion signal could reflect confounding by invariant MAIT and iNKT cells.

This clonotype was counted only a few times. What it binds is unknown. The same sample was also studied in work on T cells expressing NK-cell markers. That source reports: The same clonotypes also predominated in the CD3+CD56-NKG2C+ fraction of several donors.

The receptor was derived from a woman younger than 30 in good health. Sequencing was performed on CD8+ T cells sorted from blood.

The CDR3 DNA reads as TGTGCCAGCAGCCTCTACGGTGCGGAGACCCAGTACTTC. The encoded protein is CASSLYGAETQYF. V gene TRBV27 combines with J gene TRBJ2-5; the D is unclear. The CDR3 sequence is 13 residues long. The V and J ends lost 6 bases and 5 bases respectively, with 13 bases between them. The germline V gene has CDR1 MNHEY and CDR2 SMNVEV (reference sequence).